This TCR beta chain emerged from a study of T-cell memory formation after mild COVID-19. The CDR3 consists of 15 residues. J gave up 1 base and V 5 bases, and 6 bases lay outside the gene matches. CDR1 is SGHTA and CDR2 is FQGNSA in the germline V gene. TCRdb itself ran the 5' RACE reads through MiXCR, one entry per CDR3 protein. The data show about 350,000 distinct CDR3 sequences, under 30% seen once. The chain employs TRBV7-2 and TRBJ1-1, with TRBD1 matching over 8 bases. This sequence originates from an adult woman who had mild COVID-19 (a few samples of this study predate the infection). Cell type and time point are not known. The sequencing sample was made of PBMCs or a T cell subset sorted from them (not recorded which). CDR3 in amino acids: CASSPRGPRNTEAFF. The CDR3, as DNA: TGTGCCAGCAGCCCCAGGGGGCCAAGGAACACTGAAGCTTTCTTT.